The entry that follows covers one T cell receptor (beta chain) sequence. Its cognate antigen is unknown. The data originate from a study of T cell responses to AZD1222 COVID-19 vaccine. Whole-study results and caveats: Receipt of two AZD1222 doses was followed by a rise in Spike-specific TCR breadth and depth. Clonal diversity may have been underestimated, and the donors were mostly white British, with more females than males. Of the AZD1222 recipients, only 5 or 6 were seropositive at baseline.

This CDR3 comprises 14 residues. V was cut by 6 bases and J by 2 bases, with 13 bases left in between. The V gene's germline CDR1 is MDHEN and CDR2 SYDVKM. Generated by immunoSEQ multiplex PCR, the TCRdb table keeps only in-frame clones and is missing some. Of roughly 200,000 clones listed, 88% are singletons. This receptor was obtained from an adult in good health. Sample: peripheral blood, taken on day 0 of AZD1222 vaccination. The rearrangement links TRBV28 to TRBJ2-5; D gene uncertain. DNA for the CDR3: TGTGCCAGCAGAGGCACATTAATACAAGAGACCCAGTACTTC. Its translation is CASRGTLIQETQYF.